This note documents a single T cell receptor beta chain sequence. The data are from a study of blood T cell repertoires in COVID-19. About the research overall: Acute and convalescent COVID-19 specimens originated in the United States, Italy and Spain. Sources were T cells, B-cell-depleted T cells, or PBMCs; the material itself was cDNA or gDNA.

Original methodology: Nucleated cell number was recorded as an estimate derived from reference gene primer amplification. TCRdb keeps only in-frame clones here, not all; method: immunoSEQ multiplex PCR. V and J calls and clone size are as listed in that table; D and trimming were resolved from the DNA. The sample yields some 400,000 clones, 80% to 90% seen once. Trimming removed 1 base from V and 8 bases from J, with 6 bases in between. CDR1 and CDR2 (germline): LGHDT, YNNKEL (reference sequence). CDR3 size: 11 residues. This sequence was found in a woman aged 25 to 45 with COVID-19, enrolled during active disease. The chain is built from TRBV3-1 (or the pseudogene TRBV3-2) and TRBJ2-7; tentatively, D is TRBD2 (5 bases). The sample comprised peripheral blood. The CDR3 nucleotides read TGTGCCAGCAGCCAAGGGGAGAAGCAGTACTTC. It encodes CASSQGEKQYF.